The 19 T cell receptor beta chains listed next were all sequenced from one sample in a study of long-term antiretroviral therapy in people with HIV. Run at survey level, the immunoSEQ assay was version v3.0. Data came from immunoSEQ multiplex PCR; TCRdb stores just in-frame clones and leaves some out. The sample holds under 30,000 clones, approximately 90% seen once. The sample here was unsorted PBMCs, taken roughly 5 years before starting antiretroviral therapy. These receptor sequences come from a man between 50 and 59 years old with HIV.

The CDR3 loop reads CASSEGVWGRTGLGPEAFF. The CDR3 nucleotides read TGTGCCAGCAGTGAAGGGGTCTGGGGCAGGACAGGCCTCGGTCCTGAAGCTTTCTTT. This chain joins TRBV2 and TRBJ1-1; 7 bases match TRBD1. The ends lost 1 base at V and 6 bases at J; junction bases unmatched: 20. CDR1 SNHLY and CDR2 FYNNEI come from the germline V gene. The CDR3 is 19 amino acids.

This clone was seen a few times. The chain carries TRBV6-6 and TRBJ1-5; 7 bases are a match to TRBD1. Trimming cost V 7 bases and J 3 bases; bases outside gene matches: 9. This CDR3 spans 15 amino acids. Per germline, CDR1 MNHNY and CDR2 SVGAGI (reference sequence). The CDR3 DNA reads TGTGCCAGCATCGGGACAGAAAACGACAATCAGCCCCAGCATTTT. Residues: CASIGTENDNQPQHF.

This sequence joins TRBV11-2 and TRBJ1-5; 7 bases match TRBD1. The CDR3 loop spans 14 amino acids. Germline V lookup: CDR1 SGHAT, CDR2 FQNNGV. The J segment lost 5 bases and the V segment lost 4 bases, leaving 5 bases of the junction unmatched. The CDR3 reads CASSYDREDQPQHF. The CDR3 region has the DNA TGTGCCAGCAGCTACGACAGGGAAGATCAGCCCCAGCATTTT.

The CDR3 loop reads CASSYSGHPSGNTIYF. CDR3 DNA: TGTGCCAGCAGTTACTCGGGTCACCCCTCTGGAAACACCATATATTTT. This chain joins TRBV6-5 and TRBJ1-3; D is unresolved. V shed 0 bases and J shed 0 bases, with 9 bases lying between them. CDR1 MNHEY and CDR2 SVGAGI come from the germline V gene. The CDR3 loop spans 16 amino acids.

The rearrangement uses TRBV27 and TRBJ1-1; D is unclear. Germline-derived CDR1 and CDR2 are MNHEY and SMNVEV (reference sequence). The V gene lost 5 bases and the J gene lost 1 base, with 11 bases spanning the gap. This CDR3 is 14 amino acids long. The CDR3 is CASSSRTGNTEAFF. The CDR3 bases are TGTGCCAGCAGTAGCCGGACGGGGAACACTGAAGCTTTCTTT.

This clone was seen only a few times. The V and J genes are TRBV14 and TRBJ1-2, with 7 bases fitting TRBD1. There are 16 residues in the CDR3. CDR1 SGHDN and CDR2 FVKESK come from the germline V gene. Trimming at V came to 2 bases and at J to 3 bases, leaving 9 bases not matched to a gene. CDR3 sequence: CASSQSGSRGYYGYTF. The CDR3 DNA reads TGTGCCAGCAGCCAATCCGGCAGCAGGGGGTACTATGGCTACACCTTC. Variable domain in full (rest from reference TRBV14 and TRBJ1-2): EAGVTQFPSHSVIEKGQTVTLRCDPISGHDNLYWYRRVMGKEIKFLLHFVKESKQDESGMPNNRFLAERTGGTYSTLKVQPAELEDSGVYFCASSQSGSRGYYGYTFGSGTRLTVV.

CDR3 DNA sequence: TGTGCCAGCAGCTTAGAGGGGGTGGGATCCACAGATACGCAGTATTTT. Its protein product is CASSLEGVGSTDTQYF. The chain has TRBV11-2 and TRBJ2-3, with D perhaps given as TRBD1 or TRBD2 (5 bases each). Germline CDR1 reads SGHAT; CDR2 reads FQNNGV. The CDR3 consists of 16 residues. Trimming pared 0 bases from V and 2 bases from J, leaving 12 bases between.

The V and J genes are TRBV29-1 and TRBJ2-7; D uncertain. V was trimmed by 6 bases and J by 0 bases, leaving 6 bases between them. CDR1 SQVTM and CDR2 ANQGSEA come from the germline V gene. The CDR3 runs to 11 residues. Here the CDR3 DNA reads TGCAGCGTAGTAAGCTCCTACGAGCAGTACTTC. It is translated as CSVVSSYEQYF.

This chain uses TRBV11-3 with TRBJ2-7, with D perhaps matching TRBD1 (6 bases). Germline V lookup: CDR1 SGHNT, CDR2 YENEEA. The V end was cut by 1 base, the J end by 0 bases, with 10 bases between. The CDR3 runs to 15 residues. For the CDR3, the DNA is TGTGCCAGCAGCTTAGGCCAGGGGAGCTCCTACGAGCAGTACTTC. Translation: CASSLGQGSSYEQYF.

V usage is TRBV5-1 and J usage is TRBJ2-5; a possible D gene is TRBD1 (5 bases). The CDR3 is 14 residues long. CDR1 is SGHRS, CDR2 YFSETQ, per germline. Trimming took 0 bases from V and 4 from J, leaving 10 bases between them. The CDR3 region has the DNA TGCGCCAGCAGCTTGGAGGGGCGAGGAGAGACCCAGTACTTC. Its protein product is CASSLEGRGETQYF. The full variable domain, rest sourced from reference TRBV5-1 and TRBJ2-5, is KAGVTQTPRYLIKTRGQQVTLSCSPISGHRSVSWYQQTPGQGLQFLFEYFSETQRNKGNFPGRFSGRQFSNSRSEMNVSTLELGDSALYLCASSLEGRGETQYFGPGTRLLVL.

This clone was found once. This rearrangement joins TRBV7-3 to TRBJ2-3; TRBD1 or TRBD2 may be the D gene (7 bases each). This CDR3 is built from 14 residues. Germline CDR1 reads SGHTA; CDR2 reads FQGTGA. With 5 bases removed from V and 5 bases from J, the gap between germline ends came to 14 bases. In DNA form, the CDR3 reads TGTGCCAGCAGCCCAGGGGGGGTGAAAGATACGCAGTATTTT. This translates into CASSPGGVKDTQYF.

The rearrangement uses TRBV30 and TRBJ2-5, with D possibly being TRBD1 or TRBD2 (5 bases each). Between the trimmed V and J ends, which lost 1 base and 0 bases, there was a span of 15 bases. There are 16 residues in the CDR3. The germline V gene encodes CDR1 GTSNPN and CDR2 SVGIG (reference sequence). CDR3 in amino acids: CAWSERGGVYQETQYF. The CDR3 bases are TGTGCCTGGAGTGAGAGGGGTGGGGTGTACCAAGAGACCCAGTACTTC. Combining the CDR3 with reference TRBV30 and TRBJ2-5 gives the whole variable domain SQTIHQWPATLVQPVGSPLSLECTVEGTSNPNLYWYRQAAGRGLQLLFYSVGIGQISSEVPQNLSASRPQDRQFILSSKKLLLSDSGFYLCAWSERGGVYQETQYFGPGTRLLVL.

V and J are TRBV5-1 and TRBJ2-5, with no clear D. The V gene lost 0 bases and the J gene lost 0 bases, with 3 bases spanning the gap. The CDR3 is 13 residues long. Germline CDR1 SGHRS, CDR2 YFSETQ. The CDR3 bases are TGCGCCAGCAGCTTGGTTTACCAAGAGACCCAGTACTTC. Its protein is CASSLVYQETQYF.

This chain connects TRBV6-1 to TRBJ1-5; D possibly corresponds to TRBD1 (5 bases). The V gene lost 2 bases and the J gene lost 5 bases, with 13 bases spanning the gap. Germline V lookup: CDR1 MNHNS, CDR2 SASEGT. The CDR3 contains 15 residues. This CDR3 is CASSERSTVHQPQHF. CDR3 coding DNA: TGTGCCAGCAGTGAACGCTCGACAGTACATCAGCCCCAGCATTTT.

V and J are TRBV7-2 and TRBJ1-1, with a tentative D call TRBD1 (6 bases). Looked up from germline, CDR1 is SGHTA and CDR2 is FQGNSA. Trimming shortened V by 5 bases and J by 2 bases, and 15 bases separated the two germline ends. The CDR3 covers 15 residues. This chain's CDR3 is CASSLHIGGNTEAFF. CDR3 bases: TGTGCCAGCAGCCTCCACATCGGGGGCAACACTGAAGCTTTCTTT.

The genes are TRBV10-1 and TRBJ2-1, with D perhaps matching TRBD1 or TRBD2 (6 bases each). The CDR3 totals 12 residues. Germline-derived CDR1 and CDR2 are WNHNN and SYGVQD (reference sequence). Trimming took 3 bases from V and 7 from J, leaving 7 bases between them. The CDR3 DNA sequence: TGCGCCAGCAGTGAAGGGGGGAATGAGCAGTTCTTC. It yields the protein CASSEGGNEQFF.

The table lists this clone with a few counts. The rearrangement links TRBV6-5 to TRBJ1-2, with 7 positions matching TRBD1. This CDR3 region has 13 residues. Germline V gene sequence: CDR1 MNHEY, CDR2 SVGAGI. V lost 4 bases and J lost 4; bases outside the gene matches: 3. CDR3: CASSSRDSYGYTF. The CDR3 nucleotides read TGTGCCAGCAGTTCCCGGGACAGCTATGGCTACACCTTC.

The chain is built from TRBV11-3 and TRBJ1-1; 7 bases are a match to TRBD1. CDR1 is SGHNT and CDR2 is YENEEA in the germline V gene. After removal of 0 bases from V and 4 bases from J, the junction contained 14 bases not matched to a gene. The CDR3 runs 18 residues. For the CDR3, the DNA is TGTGCCAGCAGCTTAGAACGACAGGGAACCATGCGGTCCACTGAAGCTTTCTTT. As protein: CASSLERQGTMRSTEAFF. Filled out from reference TRBV11-3 and TRBJ1-1, the complete variable domain reads EAGVVQSPRYKIIEKKQPVAFWCNPISGHNTLYWYLQNLGQGPELLIRYENEEAVDDSQLPKDRFSAERLKGVDSTLKIQPAELGDSAVYLCASSLERQGTMRSTEAFFGQGTRLTVV.

This rearrangement joins TRBV6-5 to TRBJ1-3; weak D call: TRBD1 (6 bases). Germline lookup yields CDR1 MNHEY and CDR2 SVGAGI. Trimming left V 6 bases short and J 1 base short, with 10 bases between. CDR3 length: 14 residues. For the CDR3, the DNA is TGTGCCAGCAGCCCAACAGGGTCTGGAAACACCATATATTTT. Translating gives CASSPTGSGNTIYF.